Shown below are 7 T cell receptor beta chains from a single sample sequenced in a study of early stage breast cancer tumors. Clones were sequenced by immunoSEQ multiplex PCR, and TCRdb holds only the in-frame ones, with some missing. The profile shows about 5,500 clones, under 70% of them singletons. Sequenced material: normal breast tissue next to the tumor. The origin of the receptors is a person in their sixties or seventies with breast cancer.

CDR3 DNA: TGTGCCAGTAGTGTCTCCGGGGGGTGGGGAGATGAGCAGTTCTTC. Protein: CASSVSGGWGDEQFF. V is TRBV19 and J is TRBJ2-1, with 7 bases that match TRBD2. CDR1 is LNHDA, CDR2 SQIVND, per germline (reference sequence). The CDR3 covers 15 residues. Germline trimming cut 5 bases from V and 8 bases from J; bases unmatched to any gene: 12.

This rearrangement joins TRBV4-2 to TRBJ2-4; D may correspond to TRBD1 or TRBD2 (5 bases each). Trimming stripped 1 base from V and 9 bases from J, with 13 bases between. The CDR3 is 14 residues long. The germline V gene has CDR1 LGHNA and CDR2 YNFKEQ. The CDR3 region has the DNA TGTGCCAGCAGCCAAGTGGGGGAGTCGGTCATTCAGTACTTC. Protein product: CASSQVGESVIQYF.

This clone was recorded once. The genes are TRBV7-2 and TRBJ1-1; TRBD1 is a possible D gene (5 bases). The CDR3 consists of 13 residues. V lost 1 base and J 4 bases, leaving 7 bases between the germline ends. The germline gives CDR1 SGHTA, CDR2 FQGNSA. CDR3 protein: CASSLGGFTEAFF. CDR3 nucleotides: TGTGCCAGCAGCTTAGGGGGCTTCACTGAAGCTTTCTTT.

V usage is TRBV30 and J usage is TRBJ2-2, with 9 nucleotides matching TRBD1. The CDR3 consists of 16 residues. From germline, CDR1 is GTSNPN and CDR2 SVGIG (reference sequence). The V gene end was trimmed by 2 bases and the J gene end by 5 bases; junction bases not matched to a gene: 9. The CDR3 region is CAWSWGGQGRTGELFF. In DNA form, the CDR3 reads TGTGCCTGGAGTTGGGGGGGACAGGGAAGAACCGGGGAGCTGTTTTTT.

The chain uses TRBV23-1 and TRBJ2-1, with D perhaps TRBD1 (5 bases). TRBV23-1 is placed among ORFs of uncertain function. The CDR3 is made up of 12 amino acids. V was clipped by 4 bases and J by 10 bases, with 11 bases between them. The CDR3 region has the DNA TGCGCCAGCAGTCGGCTTCGGACAGAGCAGTTCTTC. It is translated as CASSRLRTEQFF.

The table lists this clone with a few counts. This sequence joins TRBV29-1 and TRBJ2-1, with D perhaps matching TRBD2 (6 bases). CDR3 length: 17 amino acids. Trimming removed 1 base from V and 1 base from J, with 17 bases in between. CDR1 is SQVTM, CDR2 ANQGSEA, per germline. As DNA, the CDR3 is TGCAGCGTTGAAGGGGGGGACCAAGCCCGTTCCTACAATGAGCAGTTCTTC. Its protein product is CSVEGGDQARSYNEQFF.

V is TRBV2 and J is TRBJ1-2, with TRBD1 as a possible D gene (5 bases). The length of the CDR3 is 14 residues. Germline assignment: CDR1 SNHLY and CDR2 FYNNEI. V lost 6 bases and J 1 base, leaving 12 bases between the germline ends. CDR3 nucleotides: TGTGCCAGCAGCGCTGATGGGGGTAACTATGGCTACACCTTC. Amino acids: CASSADGGNYGYTF.